This is a list of T cell receptor beta chains from one sample in a study of T cells in localized non-small cell lung cancer. TCRdb's table, derived via immunoSEQ multiplex PCR, lists solely in-frame clones and lacks some. The table has about 25,000 clones, 80% to 90% seen once. This sample comprised peripheral blood, obtained before any cancer treatment. Source of these receptors: a female donor at least 60 years old with stage I lung adenocarcinoma. The CDR3 runs from the conserved cysteine through the conserved F or W. D genes are given only for firm matches. Clone size is shown for a subset of rows, as once, few, many or a class of expanded clone.

abundance,j_gene,d_gene,v_gene,CDR3nt,CDR3aa
.,TRBJ1-6,.,TRBV7-2,TGTGCCAGCAGCTTCCCAGGGAGCTATAATTCACCCCTCCACTTT,CASSFPGSYNSPLHF
.,TRBJ2-3,.,TRBV19,TGTGCCAGTAGTGTCTCCACCACAGATACGCAGTATTTT,CASSVSTTDTQYF
.,TRBJ2-7,TRBD1,TRBV27,TGTGCCAGCAGAAGGAACAGGGAAGGGGGCCACGAGCAGTACTTC,CASRRNREGGHEQYF
.,TRBJ2-1,TRBD1,TRBV5-1,TGCGCCAGCAGCTCGGAACTGCGGGACAGGGGTACTAACTCCTACAATGAGCAGTTCTTC,CASSSELRDRGTNSYNEQFF
.,TRBJ2-7,.,TRBV27,TGTGCCAGCAGTTTTAAGTTATCCTACGAGCAGTACTTC,CASSFKLSYEQYF
.,TRBJ2-1,TRBD2,TRBV4-1,TGCGCCAGCAGCCCCGGGACTAGCGGGACGTACAATGAGCAGTTCTTC,CASSPGTSGTYNEQFF
once,TRBJ2-1,TRBD2,TRBV5-1,TGCGCCAGCAGCCTGGACTGGGGGGGTTTTGAGCAGTTCTTC,CASSLDWGGFEQFF
.,TRBJ2-1,TRBD2,TRBV5-1,TGCGCCAGCAGCTCCCTAGCGGGAGGGCCAGTCAATGAGCAGTTCTTC,CASSSLAGGPVNEQFF
.,TRBJ1-1,TRBD1,TRBV28,TGTGCCAGCATCCTACCAGGGGGCTCTGAAGCTTTCTTT,CASILPGGSEAFF
.,TRBJ1-2,.,TRBV6-6,TGTGCCAGCAGTTACTCCGCGGAATATCAGTACACCTTC,CASSYSAEYQYTF
once,TRBJ2-1,.,TRBV18,TGTGCCAGCTCACCCCGACAGGATGACAATGAGCAGTTCTTC,CASSPRQDDNEQFF
.,TRBJ1-2,TRBD1,TRBV20-1,TGCAGTGCAAGGACAGGCTATGGCTACACCTTC,CSARTGYGYTF
.,TRBJ1-2,TRBD1,TRBV5-6,TGTGCCAGCAGCGGACAGGGGACCGACTATGGCTACACCTTC,CASSGQGTDYGYTF
.,TRBJ2-1,.,TRBV2,TGTGCCAGCAGGGGGGGAGGGATACAGGGGCAGTTCTTC,CASRGGGIQGQFF
.,TRBJ1-2,.,TRBV19,TGTGCCACCTCATGGACAGCGACGTATGGCTACACCTTC,CATSWTATYGYTF
once,TRBJ1-2,.,TRBV29-1,TGCAGCGTTGAAGCGTCAAACTATGGCTACACCTTC,CSVEASNYGYTF
.,TRBJ1-2,TRBD1,TRBV19,TGTGCCAGTAAGTCTCCAGGACAGGGCCAGTATGGCTACACCTTC,CASKSPGQGQYGYTF